This entry lists 28 T cell receptor beta chains sequenced from one sample in a study of T cell changes during pregnancy in multiple sclerosis. The data were produced by immunoSEQ multiplex PCR, yet TCRdb's version contains in-frame clones alone and is incomplete. The sample consists of 29,000 or so clones, roughly 87% of them appearing once. The specimen comprised CD8+ T cells from peripheral blood mononuclear cells, sampled in the second trimester of pregnancy. Receptors were obtained from a female donor with multiple sclerosis, enrolled in a pregnancy study.

The rearrangement uses TRBV14 and TRBJ2-5; D may be TRBD2 (5 bases). This CDR3 is 14 amino acids long. The germline V gene has CDR1 SGHDN and CDR2 FVKESK. The V gene lost 4 bases and the J gene lost 4 bases, with 13 bases spanning the gap. The DNA for the CDR3 is TGTGCCAGCAGCCTCCTCTCGGCGGGAGAGACCCAGTACTTC. This sequence encodes CASSLLSAGETQYF.

This clone has just a few counts. The chain is built from TRBV29-1 and TRBJ1-1; D unclear. The germline CDR1 and CDR2 sequences are SQVTM and ANQGSEA. V lost 1 base, J lost 0 bases, and 6 bases lay in between. This CDR3 has 13 residues. CDR3 region: CSVEVEMNTEAFF. The DNA of the CDR3 is TGCAGCGTTGAAGTCGAGATGAACACTGAAGCTTTCTTT.

The V call is TRBV15, the J call TRBJ2-3, with D tentatively TRBD2 (6 bases). V lost 1 base and J lost 6, with 14 bases in between. CDR1 is LNHNV, CDR2 YYDKDF, per germline (reference sequence). The CDR3 loop spans 15 amino acids. CDR3 bases: TGTGCCACCAGCAGAGTAGCGGAGGGCGCGGATACGCAGTATTTT. It codes for CATSRVAEGADTQYF.

The rearrangement links TRBV7-9 to TRBJ1-1; no clear D. This CDR3 contains 12 residues. V dropped 4 bases and J dropped 5 bases, with 8 bases sitting between them. CDR1 is SEHNR, CDR2 FQNEAQ, per germline (reference sequence). Here the CDR3 DNA reads TGTGCCAGCAGCTCACCCAGTACTGAAGCTTTCTTT. It codes for CASSSPSTEAFF.

This clone has at least ten counts. J is TRBJ2-2 and V is TRBV29-1; D possibly corresponds to TRBD2 (6 bases). This CDR3 region has 15 residues. Between the trimmed V and J ends, which lost 3 bases and 5 bases, there was a span of 16 bases. From germline, CDR1 is SQVTM and CDR2 ANQGSEA. The CDR3 region is CSVDGGLGVTGELFF. The CDR3 nucleotides read TGCAGCGTTGACGGAGGGCTGGGGGTGACCGGGGAGCTGTTTTTT.

This chain links TRBV7-6 with TRBJ2-1, with D perhaps TRBD2 (5 bases). Germline assignment: CDR1 SGHVS and CDR2 FNYEAQ. The CDR3 has 13 amino acids. The V end was cut by 4 bases, the J end by 8 bases, with 12 bases between. CDR3 nucleotides: TGTGCCAGCAGCTCACTAGTTCCCGATGAGCAGTTCTTC. Protein: CASSSLVPDEQFF.

This clone was seen a single time. The chain links TRBV2 to TRBJ1-4; no clear D gene. Trimming stripped 1 base from V and 5 bases from J, with 8 bases between. The CDR3 contains 14 residues. The germline CDR1 and CDR2 sequences are SNHLY and FYNNEI. The CDR3 DNA reads TGTGCCAGCAGTGAAGGGAGGTTGAATGAAAAACTGTTTTTT. Protein product: CASSEGRLNEKLFF.

This rearrangement joins TRBV5-4 to TRBJ2-1, with 7 bases matching TRBD2. V was pared by 0 bases and J by 6 bases, with 9 bases of the junction left unmatched. This CDR3 spans 16 amino acids. CDR1 is SGHNT, CDR2 YYREEE, per germline (reference sequence). The CDR3 nucleotides are TGTGCCAGCAGCTTGGGGCTAGCGGAGTTGGGCAATGAGCAGTTCTTC. Translation gives CASSLGLAELGNEQFF.

The sample holds one count of this clone. The chain employs TRBV15 and TRBJ2-7, with 11 bases identical to TRBD2. Germline assignment: CDR1 LNHNV and CDR2 YYDKDF (reference sequence). V was pared by 0 bases and J by 6 bases, with 16 bases of the junction left unmatched. The CDR3 runs 19 residues. The chain's CDR3 is CATSRDNPDELAGEVEQYF. CDR3 nucleotides: TGTGCCACCAGCAGAGATAATCCCGATGAACTAGCGGGAGAGGTCGAGCAGTACTTC.

The chain couples TRBV16 to TRBJ2-1, with 14 bases lining up with TRBD2. Germline lookup yields CDR1 KGHSY and CDR2 FQNENV. Germline trimming cut 0 bases from V and 7 bases from J; bases unmatched to any gene: 8. The CDR3 has 18 residues. The CDR3 region has the DNA TGTGCCAGCAGCCAATCGATGGACGGGACTAGCGGGAGAAATGAGCAGTTCTTC. Its translation: CASSQSMDGTSGRNEQFF.

The J gene is TRBJ2-7, the V gene TRBV5-1, with D hard to call. Per germline, CDR1 SGHRS and CDR2 YFSETQ. This CDR3 has 13 residues. V was pared by 0 bases and J by 2 bases, with 6 bases between. CDR3 sequence (DNA): TGCGCCAGCAGCTTGGACACCCCCTACGAGCAGTACTTC. It specifies CASSLDTPYEQYF.

V gene TRBV7-8 combines with J gene TRBJ2-1, with unresolved D. Trimming removed 5 bases from V and 13 bases from J, with 15 bases in between. From germline, CDR1 is SGHVS and CDR2 FQNEAQ. The CDR3 is 12 amino acids. The CDR3, as DNA: TGTGCCAGCAGCGGCGGCTTTGGAGATCAGTTCTTC. The encoded protein is CASSGGFGDQFF.

The chain uses TRBV11-3 and TRBJ2-3; D is undetermined. Germline-derived CDR1 and CDR2 are SGHNT and YENEEA. V shed 5 bases and J shed 2 bases, with 17 bases lying between them. This CDR3 comprises 16 residues. This CDR3 is CASSEIPGGITDTQYF. DNA for the CDR3: TGTGCCAGCAGCGAAATTCCCGGCGGTATCACAGATACGCAGTATTTT.

The V call is TRBV7-8, the J call TRBJ1-5, with a tentative D call TRBD1 (6 bases). V gave up 2 bases and J gave up 1 base, with 15 bases separating them. CDR3 length: 17 residues. From germline, CDR1 is SGHVS and CDR2 FQNEAQ. CDR3 sequence: CASSLYRLGASNQPQHF. CDR3 bases: TGTGCCAGCAGCTTATATCGTCTGGGGGCGAGCAATCAGCCCCAGCATTTT.

The rearrangement joins TRBV7-9 to TRBJ2-1; D is perhaps TRBD1 (6 bases). This CDR3 contains 16 residues. Trimming took 1 base from V and 5 from J, leaving 15 bases between them. Germline assignment: CDR1 SEHNR and CDR2 FQNEAQ (reference sequence). CDR3 sequence reads: CASSLVLQGAHNEQFF. CDR3 DNA sequence: TGTGCCAGCAGCTTAGTTTTACAGGGAGCCCACAATGAGCAGTTCTTC.

The sample holds a few counts of this clone. The J gene is TRBJ2-1, the V gene TRBV27; a possible D gene is TRBD2 (6 bases). In germline, CDR1 is MNHEY, CDR2 SMNVEV (reference sequence). The length of the CDR3 is 15 residues. Trimming took off 8 bases at V and 8 bases at J, with 22 bases between the two ends. The CDR3 loop reads CASGVTSSWSDEQFF. CDR3 DNA: TGTGCCAGCGGGGTAACTAGCTCCTGGAGCGATGAGCAGTTCTTC.

The chain is built from TRBV4-1 and TRBJ1-1; weak D call: TRBD1 (5 bases). Germline V gene data show CDR1 as MGHRA and CDR2 as YSYEKL. There are 16 residues in the CDR3. Trimming shortened V by 3 bases and J by 0 bases, and 14 bases separated the two germline ends. CDR3 amino acids: CASSQGLGRLNTEAFF. The CDR3, as DNA: TGCGCCAGCAGCCAGGGGCTTGGACGGTTGAACACTGAAGCTTTCTTT.

This clone was seen a few times. Other DNA variants within this sample encode the same CDR3. This chain connects TRBV4-1 to TRBJ2-1; weak D call: TRBD1 (5 bases). This CDR3 comprises 14 residues. Trimming removed 0 bases at V and 7 bases at J, with 10 bases between. Germline V gene data show CDR1 as MGHRA and CDR2 as YSYEKL. DNA for the CDR3: TGCGCCAGCAGCCAAGAGCCTGGGGCTAATGAGCAGTTCTTC. This gives the protein CASSQEPGANEQFF.

V gene TRBV2 combines with J gene TRBJ2-7, with TRBD2 identical over 9 bases. Germline V CDR1 and CDR2: SNHLY, FYNNEI. The CDR3 totals 16 residues. The trim removed 1 base at V and 3 bases at J, leaving 7 bases unmatched. Here the CDR3 DNA reads TGTGCCAGCAGTGAAGGGGCTAGCGGGGCATACTACGAGCAGTACTTC. This sequence encodes CASSEGASGAYYEQYF.

The J gene is TRBJ2-7, the V gene TRBV4-1, with 12 bases identical to TRBD1. This CDR3 is 15 amino acids long. Losses at the gene ends were 4 bases for V and 5 bases for J; bases not matched to a gene: 6. Germline loops: CDR1 MGHRA, CDR2 YSYEKL. In nucleotides, the CDR3 is TGCGCCAGCAGCCTCCGGGACAGGGGGCTCGACGAGCAGTACTTC. Translating gives CASSLRDRGLDEQYF.

This rearrangement joins TRBV2 to TRBJ2-4; 7 nucleotides align to TRBD2. This CDR3 spans 16 amino acids. V shed 0 bases, J shed 3 bases, and the junction held 5 bases outside the gene matches. Germline V lookup: CDR1 SNHLY, CDR2 FYNNEI. CDR3 in amino acids: CASSEALWDYKNIQYF. In nucleotides, the CDR3 is TGTGCCAGCAGTGAAGCGCTTTGGGACTACAAAAACATTCAGTACTTC. The full variable domain, completed using reference TRBV2 and TRBJ2-4, is EPEVTQTPSHQVTQMGQEVILRCVPISNHLYFYWYRQILGQKVEFLVSFYNNEISEKSEIFDDQFSVERPDGSNFTLKIRSTKLEDSAMYFCASSEALWDYKNIQYFGAGTRLSVL.

V and J are TRBV2 and TRBJ2-1, with D tentatively TRBD2 (6 bases). From germline, CDR1 is SNHLY and CDR2 FYNNEI. Trimming took 5 bases from V and 4 from J, leaving 15 bases between them. There are 15 residues in the CDR3. The CDR3 DNA reads TGTGCCAGCAGTACGGGGGAGACATATTACAATGAGCAGTTCTTC. It translates to CASSTGETYYNEQFF. The complete variable domain, with remaining parts taken from reference TRBV2 and TRBJ2-1, reads EPEVTQTPSHQVTQMGQEVILRCVPISNHLYFYWYRQILGQKVEFLVSFYNNEISEKSEIFDDQFSVERPDGSNFTLKIRSTKLEDSAMYFCASSTGETYYNEQFFGPGTRLTVL.

V usage is TRBV29-1 and J usage is TRBJ1-1; no firm D call. Between the trimmed V and J ends, which lost 3 bases and 0 bases, there was a span of 8 bases. The CDR3 has 13 amino acids. Germline V gene lookup returns CDR1 SQVTM and CDR2 ANQGSEA. CDR3: CSVDRNMNTEAFF. CDR3 DNA sequence: TGCAGCGTTGACAGAAACATGAACACTGAAGCTTTCTTT.

This chain uses TRBV5-6 with TRBJ2-7; weak D call: TRBD1 (6 bases). The germline V and J ends were trimmed by 2 bases and 5 bases, with 8 bases remaining between them. The germline CDR1 and CDR2 sequences are SGHDT and YYEEEE. The CDR3 is 12 amino acids. Here the CDR3 reads CASSLQGDEQYF. The CDR3 region has the DNA TGTGCCAGCAGCTTACAGGGAGACGAGCAGTACTTC.

The chain links TRBV15 to TRBJ2-1, with D perhaps TRBD2 (5 bases). From germline, CDR1 is LNHNV and CDR2 YYDKDF (reference sequence). This CDR3 has 15 amino acids. Trimming pared 3 bases from V and 1 base from J, leaving 10 bases between. The CDR3 region has the DNA TGTGCCACCAGCAGCCGGGGTGTTTCCTACAATGAGCAGTTCTTC. Translating gives CATSSRGVSYNEQFF.

The chain carries TRBV6-5 and TRBJ1-5; D is uncertain. The ends were cut back, 6 bases at V and 7 bases at J, with 13 bases in the middle. The CDR3 sequence is 13 residues long. Germline CDR1 reads MNHEY; CDR2 reads SVGAGI. CDR3 residues: CASSEGDWQPQHF. CDR3 bases: TGTGCCAGCAGCGAAGGCGACTGGCAGCCCCAGCATTTT.

The rearrangement joins TRBV9 to TRBJ2-6, with D perhaps matching TRBD1 (6 bases). The germline V gene has CDR1 SGDLS and CDR2 YYNGEE. This CDR3 comprises 17 residues. The V end was cut by 3 bases, the J end by 1 base, with 14 bases between. In DNA, the CDR3 is TGTGCCAGCAGCGATAACAGGGATTTTTCTGGGGCCAACGTCCTGACTTTC. It yields the protein CASSDNRDFSGANVLTF.

The gene calls are TRBV6-4 and TRBJ2-3; 8 nucleotides align to TRBD2. The CDR3 length is 15 residues. Per the germline V gene, CDR1 is MRHNA and CDR2 is SNTAGT. V was clipped by 0 bases and J by 3 bases; unmatched bases: 2. The CDR3 is CASSDSAGETDTQYF. The CDR3 DNA reads TGTGCCAGCAGTGACTCAGCGGGAGAGACAGATACGCAGTATTTT.